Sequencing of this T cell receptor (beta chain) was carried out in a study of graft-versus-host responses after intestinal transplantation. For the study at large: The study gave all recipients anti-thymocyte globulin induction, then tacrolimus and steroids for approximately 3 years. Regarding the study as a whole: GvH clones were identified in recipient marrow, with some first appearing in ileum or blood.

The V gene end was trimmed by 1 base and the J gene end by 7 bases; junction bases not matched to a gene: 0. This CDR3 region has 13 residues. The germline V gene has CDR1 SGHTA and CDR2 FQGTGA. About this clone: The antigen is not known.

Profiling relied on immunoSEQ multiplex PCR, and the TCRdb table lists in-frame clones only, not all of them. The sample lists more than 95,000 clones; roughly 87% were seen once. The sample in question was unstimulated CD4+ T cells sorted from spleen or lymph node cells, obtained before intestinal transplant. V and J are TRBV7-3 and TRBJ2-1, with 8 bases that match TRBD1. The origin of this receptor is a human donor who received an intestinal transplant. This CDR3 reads CASSLNRGNEQFF. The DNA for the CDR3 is TGTGCCAGCAGCTTAAACAGGGGGAATGAGCAGTTCTTC.